The following is a T cell receptor beta chain sequence with its context. No antigen is known for it. PBMCs served as the source from which CD4+ and CD8+ T cells were sorted. This record belongs to a study of CD8+ T cells in alopecia areata. Study-level findings and limits: Compared with mice, patients displayed less clear TCR sharing, possibly for HLA-related reasons. Besides other cells, scalp samples also yield sequences of resident alphabeta T cells from normal skin.

RNA was extracted and reverse transcribed into cDNA as the sequencing template. The repertoire was sequenced with immunoSEQ multiplex PCR; TCRdb's copy has only in-frame clones and lacks some. The table lists more than 95,000 clones, roughly 53% of them singletons, with more than 8% in the top ten. V was trimmed by 6 bases and J by 4 bases, leaving 9 bases between them. This CDR3 comprises 12 residues. Germline values: CDR1 MNHEY, CDR2 SVGAGI. V usage is TRBV6-5 and J usage is TRBJ1-2, with a tentative D call TRBD1 (5 bases). The sequenced sample consisted of CD4+ T cells sorted from blood. The source of this sequence is a human donor in good health. Here the CDR3 reads CASRSTVYGYTF. CDR3 nucleotide sequence: TGTGCCAGCAGATCGACAGTCTATGGCTACACCTTC.